This TCR beta chain was profiled in a study of siplizumab effects on memory and regulatory T cells. Per sample, 80,000 to 100,000 TCR templates underwent assay. Assay: immunoSEQ multiplex PCR; the TCRdb copy retains only in-frame clones and omits some. Of about 62,000 clones listed, around three quarters were seen once; the top ten hold about 0.42%. CDR3 size: 15 residues. CDR1 LNHDA and CDR2 SQIVND come from the germline V gene (reference sequence). The V end was cut by 0 bases, the J end by 2 bases, with 11 bases between. A remark on this clone: Its antigen is currently unknown.

General study points: Tregs proliferating in siplizumab cultures lacked confirmation of their suppressive function. Alloreactive sequences whose origin lay in unstimulated CD4+ memory cells were significantly reduced by siplizumab.

Investigators obtained sequences from unstimulated naive, memory, effector memory and TEMRA subsets in three donor pairs. The V call is TRBV19, the J call TRBJ2-7; perhaps TRBD2 as D (6 bases). Material: memory CD4+ T cells sorted from blood. The origin of this receptor is a human donor in good health. CDR3 DNA: TGTGCCAGTAGTATAGAAGCGGGCTTTACCTACGAGCAGTACTTC. Encoded protein: CASSIEAGFTYEQYF.